This record looks at one T cell receptor (beta chain) sequence and its context. The sample is drawn from a study of patients and donors after allogeneic stem cell transplantation. The CDR3 is 16 amino acids. V trimming: 3 bases; J trimming: 0 bases; junction bases outside the gene matches: 4. CDR1 and CDR2 from the germline V gene are LGHDT and YNNKEL (reference sequence). TCRdb used MiXCR to reprocess the RT-PCR reads, holding one entry per CDR3 protein. The sample has about 400,000 distinct CDR3 sequences; 15% to 20% are singletons. Sequenced material: blood, either unsorted or a sorted T cell fraction (not recorded which). The TCR was taken from a human donor who was either an allogeneic HSCT recipient or a stem cell or donor lymphocyte infusion donor (not recorded which). It is not recorded whose cells these are; they may come from a transplant donor. This sequence joins TRBV3-1 and TRBJ2-2; 7 positions match TRBD2. As DNA, the CDR3 is TGTGCCAGCAGCCAGGGAGCGGGACCGAACACCGGGGAGCTGTTTTTT. It specifies CASSQGAGPNTGELFF.